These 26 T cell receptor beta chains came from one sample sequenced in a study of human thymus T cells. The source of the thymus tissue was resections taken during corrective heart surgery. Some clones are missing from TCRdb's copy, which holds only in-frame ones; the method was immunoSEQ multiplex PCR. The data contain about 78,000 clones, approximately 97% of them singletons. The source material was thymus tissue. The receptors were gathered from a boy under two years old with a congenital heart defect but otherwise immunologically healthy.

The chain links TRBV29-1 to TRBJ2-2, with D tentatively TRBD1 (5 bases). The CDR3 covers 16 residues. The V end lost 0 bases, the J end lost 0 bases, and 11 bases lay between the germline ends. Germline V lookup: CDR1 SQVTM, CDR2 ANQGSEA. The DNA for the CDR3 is TGCAGCGTTGAAGATGTGGGCAGGGCGAACACCGGGGAGCTGTTTTTT. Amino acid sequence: CSVEDVGRANTGELFF.

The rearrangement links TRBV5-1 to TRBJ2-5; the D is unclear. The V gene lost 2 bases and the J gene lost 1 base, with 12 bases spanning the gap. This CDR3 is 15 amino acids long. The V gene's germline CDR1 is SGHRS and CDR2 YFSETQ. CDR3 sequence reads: CASSLAWELQETQYF. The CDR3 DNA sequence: TGCGCCAGCAGCTTAGCCTGGGAACTCCAAGAGACCCAGTACTTC.

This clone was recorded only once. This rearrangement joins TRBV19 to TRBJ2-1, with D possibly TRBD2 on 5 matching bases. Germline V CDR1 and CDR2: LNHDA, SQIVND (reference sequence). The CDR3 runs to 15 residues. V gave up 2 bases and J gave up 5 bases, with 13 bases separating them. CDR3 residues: CASSISGGVHNEQFF. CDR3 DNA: TGTGCCAGTAGTATATCCGGAGGCGTTCACAATGAGCAGTTCTTC. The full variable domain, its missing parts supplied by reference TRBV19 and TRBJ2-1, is DGGITQSPKYLFRKEGQNVTLSCEQNLNHDAMYWYRQDPGQGLRLIYYSQIVNDFQKGDIAEGYSVSREKKESFPLTVTSAQKNPTAFYLCASSISGGVHNEQFFGPGTRLTVL.

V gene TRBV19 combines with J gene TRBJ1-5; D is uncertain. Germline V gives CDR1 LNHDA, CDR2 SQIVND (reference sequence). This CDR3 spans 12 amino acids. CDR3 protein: CASTLRGQPQHF. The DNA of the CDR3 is TGTGCGTCCACACTCCGAGGTCAGCCCCAGCATTTT.

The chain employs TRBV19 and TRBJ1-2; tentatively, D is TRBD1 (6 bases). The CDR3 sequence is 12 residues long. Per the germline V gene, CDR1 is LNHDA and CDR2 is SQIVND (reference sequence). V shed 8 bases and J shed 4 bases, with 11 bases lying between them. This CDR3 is CASRQASYGYTF. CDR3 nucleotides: TGTGCCAGTCGACAGGCGAGCTATGGCTACACCTTC.

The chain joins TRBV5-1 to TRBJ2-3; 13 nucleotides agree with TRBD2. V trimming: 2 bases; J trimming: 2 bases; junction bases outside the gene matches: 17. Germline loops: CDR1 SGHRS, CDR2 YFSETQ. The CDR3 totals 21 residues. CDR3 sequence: CASSFPGDPRLAGGDTDTQYF. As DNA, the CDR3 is TGCGCCAGCAGCTTTCCAGGGGACCCTAGACTAGCGGGAGGTGACACAGATACGCAGTATTTT.

The CDR3 region has the DNA TGCGCCAGCAGCCAAAGGGTAGGGGTGAACACTGAAGCTTTCTTT. It yields the protein CASSQRVGVNTEAFF. This rearrangement joins TRBV4-1 to TRBJ1-1, with D perhaps TRBD1 (5 bases). This CDR3 has 15 amino acids. Germline loops: CDR1 MGHRA, CDR2 YSYEKL. The ends were cut back, 2 bases at V and 0 bases at J, with 10 bases in the middle.

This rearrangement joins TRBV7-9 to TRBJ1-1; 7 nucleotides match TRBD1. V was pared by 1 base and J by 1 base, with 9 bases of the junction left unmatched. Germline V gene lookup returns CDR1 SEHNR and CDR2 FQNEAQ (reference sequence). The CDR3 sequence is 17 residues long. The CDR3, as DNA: TGTGCCAGCAGCTTAGATCTACCCAACAGGGGGAACACTGAAGCTTTCTTT. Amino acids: CASSLDLPNRGNTEAFF.

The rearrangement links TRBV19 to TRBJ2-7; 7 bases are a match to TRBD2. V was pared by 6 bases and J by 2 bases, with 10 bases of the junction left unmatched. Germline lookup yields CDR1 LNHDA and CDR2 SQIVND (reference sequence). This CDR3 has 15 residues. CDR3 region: CASRKQGLDPYEQYF. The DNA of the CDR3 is TGTGCCAGTAGGAAACAAGGACTAGATCCCTACGAGCAGTACTTC.

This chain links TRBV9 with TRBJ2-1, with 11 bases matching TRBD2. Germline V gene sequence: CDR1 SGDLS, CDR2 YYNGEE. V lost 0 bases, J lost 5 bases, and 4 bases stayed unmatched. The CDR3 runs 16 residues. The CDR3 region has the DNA TGTGCCAGCAGCGTAGTGGGGACTAGCGGAAACAATGAGCAGTTCTTC. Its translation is CASSVVGTSGNNEQFF.

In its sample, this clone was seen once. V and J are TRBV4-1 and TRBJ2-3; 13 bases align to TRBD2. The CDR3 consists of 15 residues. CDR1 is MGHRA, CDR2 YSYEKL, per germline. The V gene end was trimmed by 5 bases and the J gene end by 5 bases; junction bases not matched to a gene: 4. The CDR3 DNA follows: TGCGCCAGCAGCATACGACTAGCGGGGGGAGATACGCAGTATTTT. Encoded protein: CASSIRLAGGDTQYF.

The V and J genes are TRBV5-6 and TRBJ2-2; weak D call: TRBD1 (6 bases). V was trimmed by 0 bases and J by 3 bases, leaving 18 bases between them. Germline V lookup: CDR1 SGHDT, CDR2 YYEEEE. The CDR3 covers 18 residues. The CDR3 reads CASSLEGAGVWDTGELFF. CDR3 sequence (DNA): TGTGCCAGCAGCTTGGAGGGAGCAGGGGTCTGGGACACCGGGGAGCTGTTTTTT.

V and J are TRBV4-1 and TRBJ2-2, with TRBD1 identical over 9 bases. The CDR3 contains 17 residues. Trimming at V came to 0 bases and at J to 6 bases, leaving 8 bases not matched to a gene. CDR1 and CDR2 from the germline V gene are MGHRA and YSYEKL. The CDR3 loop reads CASSQDTGDREAGELFF. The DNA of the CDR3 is TGCGCCAGCAGCCAAGATACGGGGGACAGGGAGGCCGGGGAGCTGTTTTTT.

DNA for the CDR3: TGTGCCAGCTCCCTTAGATCGGGGAAATACTACGAGCAGTACTTC. Its translation is CASSLRSGKYYEQYF. The chain links TRBV11-3 to TRBJ2-7, with TRBD2 as a possible D gene (5 bases). The CDR3 has 15 residues. The V gene's germline CDR1 is SGHNT and CDR2 YENEEA. Between the trimmed V and J ends, which lost 8 bases and 3 bases, there was a span of 20 bases.

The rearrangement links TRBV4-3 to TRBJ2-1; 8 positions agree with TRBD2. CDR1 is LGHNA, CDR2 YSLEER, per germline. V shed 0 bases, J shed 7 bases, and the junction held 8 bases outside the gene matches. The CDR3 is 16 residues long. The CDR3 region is CASSQELTSEGNEQFF. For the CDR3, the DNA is TGCGCCAGCAGCCAAGAGTTGACTAGCGAGGGAAATGAGCAGTTCTTC.

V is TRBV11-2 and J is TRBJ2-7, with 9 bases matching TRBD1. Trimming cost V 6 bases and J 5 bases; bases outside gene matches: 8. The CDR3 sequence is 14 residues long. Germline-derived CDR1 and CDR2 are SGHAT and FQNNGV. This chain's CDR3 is CASRLQGAKHEQYF. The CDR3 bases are TGTGCCAGCAGGTTACAGGGGGCGAAGCACGAGCAGTACTTC.

CDR3 sequence: CASSKPVCPDRNTGELFF. The CDR3 bases are TGTGCCAGCAGCAAACCAGTATGCCCGGACAGGAACACCGGGGAGCTGTTTTTT. This chain connects TRBV21-1 to TRBJ2-2; the table's D call, TRBD1, has no DNA check behind it. TRBV21-1 is reported as a pseudogene. The CDR3 totals 18 residues.

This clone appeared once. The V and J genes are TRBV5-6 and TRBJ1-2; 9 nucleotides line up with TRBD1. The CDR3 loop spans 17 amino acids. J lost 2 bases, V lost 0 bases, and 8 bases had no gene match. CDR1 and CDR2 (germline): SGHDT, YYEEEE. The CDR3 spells CASSLVPGQGINYGYTF. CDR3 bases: TGTGCCAGCAGCTTGGTCCCGGGACAGGGCATCAACTATGGCTACACCTTC.

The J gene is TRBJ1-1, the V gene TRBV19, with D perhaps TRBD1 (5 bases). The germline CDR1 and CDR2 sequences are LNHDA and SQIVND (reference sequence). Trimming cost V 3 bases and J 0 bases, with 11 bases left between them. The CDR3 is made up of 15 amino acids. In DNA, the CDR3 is TGTGCCAGTAGTATGAGACGACAGTTGAACACTGAAGCTTTCTTT. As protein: CASSMRRQLNTEAFF. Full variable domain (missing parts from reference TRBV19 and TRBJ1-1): DGGITQSPKYLFRKEGQNVTLSCEQNLNHDAMYWYRQDPGQGLRLIYYSQIVNDFQKGDIAEGYSVSREKKESFPLTVTSAQKNPTAFYLCASSMRRQLNTEAFFGQGTRLTVV.

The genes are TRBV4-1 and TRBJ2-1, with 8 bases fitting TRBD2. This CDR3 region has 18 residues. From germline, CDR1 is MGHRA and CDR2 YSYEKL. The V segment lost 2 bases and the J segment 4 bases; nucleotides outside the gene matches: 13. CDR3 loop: CASSQSGCSGRAYNEQFF. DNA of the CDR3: TGCGCCAGCAGCCAATCTGGATGTTCCGGGAGGGCGTACAATGAGCAGTTCTTC.

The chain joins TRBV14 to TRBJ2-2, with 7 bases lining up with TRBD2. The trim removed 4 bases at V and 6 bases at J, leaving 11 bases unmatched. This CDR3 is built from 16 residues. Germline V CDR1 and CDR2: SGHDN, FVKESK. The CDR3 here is CASSPWTRYYAGELFF. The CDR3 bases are TGTGCCAGCAGCCCGTGGACTAGATATTACGCCGGGGAGCTGTTTTTT.

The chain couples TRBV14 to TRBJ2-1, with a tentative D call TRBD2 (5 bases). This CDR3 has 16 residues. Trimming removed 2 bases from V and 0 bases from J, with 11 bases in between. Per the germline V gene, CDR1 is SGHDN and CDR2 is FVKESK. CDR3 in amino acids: CASSQTGISSYNEQFF. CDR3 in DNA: TGTGCCAGCAGCCAAACCGGGATCAGCTCCTACAATGAGCAGTTCTTC. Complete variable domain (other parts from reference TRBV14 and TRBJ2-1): EAGVTQFPSHSVIEKGQTVTLRCDPISGHDNLYWYRRVMGKEIKFLLHFVKESKQDESGMPNNRFLAERTGGTYSTLKVQPAELEDSGVYFCASSQTGISSYNEQFFGPGTRLTVL.

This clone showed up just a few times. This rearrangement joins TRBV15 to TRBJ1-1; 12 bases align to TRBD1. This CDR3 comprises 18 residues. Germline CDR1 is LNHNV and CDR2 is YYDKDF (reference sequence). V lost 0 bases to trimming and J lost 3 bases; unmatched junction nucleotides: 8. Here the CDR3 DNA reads TGTGCCACCAGCAGAGATCGCCTCGGGACAGGGGGCCACACTGAAGCTTTCTTT. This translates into CATSRDRLGTGGHTEAFF.

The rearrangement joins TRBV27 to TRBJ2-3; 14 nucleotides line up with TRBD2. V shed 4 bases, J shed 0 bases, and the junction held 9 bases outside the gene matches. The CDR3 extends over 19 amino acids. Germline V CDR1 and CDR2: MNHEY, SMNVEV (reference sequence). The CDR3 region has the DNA TGTGCCAGCAGTTCCTATGGGACTAGCGGGGGACCCAGCACAGATACGCAGTATTTT. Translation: CASSSYGTSGGPSTDTQYF.

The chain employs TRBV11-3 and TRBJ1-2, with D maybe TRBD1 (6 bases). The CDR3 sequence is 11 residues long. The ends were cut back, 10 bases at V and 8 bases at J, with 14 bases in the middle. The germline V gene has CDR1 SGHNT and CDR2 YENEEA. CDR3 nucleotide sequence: TGTGCCATCAACAGGGATGGAGGCTACACCTTC. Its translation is CAINRDGGYTF.

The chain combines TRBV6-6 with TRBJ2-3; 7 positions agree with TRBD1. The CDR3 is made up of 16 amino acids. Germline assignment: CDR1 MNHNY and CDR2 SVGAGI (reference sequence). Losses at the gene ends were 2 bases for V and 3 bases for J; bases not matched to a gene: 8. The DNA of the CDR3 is TGTGCCAGCAGTTACCAGGGGGAGACGGGTACAGATACGCAGTATTTT. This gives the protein CASSYQGETGTDTQYF.